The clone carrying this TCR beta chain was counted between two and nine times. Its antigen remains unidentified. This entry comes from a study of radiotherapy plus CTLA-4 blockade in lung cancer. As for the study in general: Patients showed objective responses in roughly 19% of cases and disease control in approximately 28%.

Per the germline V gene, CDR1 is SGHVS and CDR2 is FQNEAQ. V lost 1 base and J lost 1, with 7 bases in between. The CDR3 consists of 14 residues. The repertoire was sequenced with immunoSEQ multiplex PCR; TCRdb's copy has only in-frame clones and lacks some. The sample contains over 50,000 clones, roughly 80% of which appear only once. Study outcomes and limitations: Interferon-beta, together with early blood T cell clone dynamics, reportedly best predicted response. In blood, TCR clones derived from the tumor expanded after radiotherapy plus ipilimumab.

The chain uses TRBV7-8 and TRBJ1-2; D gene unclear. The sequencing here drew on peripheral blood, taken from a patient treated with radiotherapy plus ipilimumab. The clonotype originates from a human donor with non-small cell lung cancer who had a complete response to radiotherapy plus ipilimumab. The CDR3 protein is CASSLDRFNYGYTF. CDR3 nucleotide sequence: TGTGCCAGCAGCTTAGACAGATTTAACTATGGCTACACCTTC.